The next 9 T cell receptor beta chains were all read from a single sample in a study of post-analysis software for immune sequencing data (dated by TCRdb to between 2015 and 2017). What the authors observed across the whole study: Significantly higher frequencies in patients than in controls were found for several TRBV segments, including TRBV5-6, TRBV5-1 and TRBV20-1.

These receptors have no known antigen. Preparation of the library involved PCR. Sequencing used an Illumina HiSeq 2500. To reduce PCR and sequencing biases, unique molecular identifiers were built into the TCR beta cDNA libraries. The public reads were quality trimmed at Q25 with fastp and then assembled into clones with MiXCR by TCRdb, keeping productive beta chains. Each entry merges the rows of one CDR3 protein and shows their most common DNA and genes. The sample contains 550,000 to 700,000 distinct CDR3 sequences, roughly 47% of them found a single time. More than 1.5% of the sample rests with the top ten. Material: blood. These receptors all stem from a girl aged 10-17 years with multiple sclerosis.

V is TRBV4-1 and J is TRBJ2-5; TRBD2 matches 15 bases. Germline V CDR1 and CDR2: MGHRA, YSYEKL. The length of the CDR3 is 16 residues. With V trimmed by 1 base and J by 4 bases, 1 base remained unmatched. The CDR3 loop reads CASSQVGLAGGETQYF. DNA of the CDR3: TGCGCCAGCAGCCAAGTGGGACTAGCGGGAGGAGAGACCCAGTACTTC.

The chain uses TRBV5-1 and TRBJ1-5, with D unclear. Trimming pared 0 bases from V and 0 bases from J, leaving 7 bases between. The CDR3 is 15 amino acids. Per germline, CDR1 SGHRS and CDR2 YFSETQ. CDR3 residues: CASSLDSYSNQPQHF. CDR3 bases: TGCGCCAGCAGCTTGGACAGCTATAGCAATCAGCCCCAGCATTTT.

The J gene is TRBJ2-3, the V gene TRBV6-1, with a possible D match to TRBD1 (5 bases). The germline V gene encodes CDR1 MNHNS and CDR2 SASEGT. Trimming left V 7 bases short and J 7 bases short, with 15 bases between. The CDR3 is made up of 13 amino acids. CDR3 sequence reads: CASMAQVAYTQYF. The CDR3, as DNA: TGTGCCAGCATGGCACAGGTCGCCTATACGCAGTATTTT.

This chain links TRBV10-3 with TRBJ1-5; tentative D call: TRBD1 (6 bases). The CDR3 contains 16 residues. Trimming left V 4 bases short and J 1 base short, with 14 bases between. Germline-derived CDR1 and CDR2 are ENHRY and SYGVKD. This chain's CDR3 is CAISAETGKSNQPQHF. The CDR3 DNA reads TGTGCCATCAGTGCTGAGACAGGTAAAAGCAATCAGCCCCAGCATTTT.

The chain combines TRBV5-1 with TRBJ2-1, with 7 bases matching TRBD2. V lost 1 base to trimming and J lost 0 bases; unmatched junction nucleotides: 4. Germline lookup yields CDR1 SGHRS and CDR2 YFSETQ. The CDR3 is made up of 16 amino acids. The CDR3 region has the DNA TGCGCCAGCAGCTTGTCCCGCGGGAGCTCCTACAATGAGCAGTTCTTC. This gives the protein CASSLSRGSSYNEQFF.

The rearrangement links TRBV4-1 to TRBJ1-1; D unresolved. The CDR3 extends over 14 amino acids. Trimming took off 1 base at V and 8 bases at J, with 14 bases between the two ends. In germline, CDR1 is MGHRA, CDR2 YSYEKL. In nucleotides, the CDR3 is TGCGCCAGCAGCCAAGGAGGGCCCCCCGCGGAAGCTTTCTTT. This codes for CASSQGGPPAEAFF.

This clonotype was counted only a few times. The chain carries TRBV7-6 and TRBJ2-5; 7 bases line up with TRBD2. J gave up 5 bases and V 5 bases, and 11 bases lay outside the gene matches. The germline CDR1 and CDR2 sequences are SGHVS and FNYEAQ. CDR3 length: 15 amino acids. The CDR3 DNA reads TGTGCCAGCAGCCGTATAGGCGGGAGACAGGAGACCCAGTACTTC. Protein: CASSRIGGRQETQYF.

The chain is built from TRBV6-5 and TRBJ1-1; TRBD1 might be the D (5 bases). CDR3 size: 14 residues. V lost 6 bases to trimming and J lost 0 bases, with 11 bases between them. Looked up from germline, CDR1 is MNHEY and CDR2 is SVGAGI. The CDR3 bases are TGTGCCAGCAGAGGTGGGACGGTGAACACTGAAGCTTTCTTT. Translating it yields CASRGGTVNTEAFF.

The gene calls are TRBV20-1 and TRBJ2-1; D might be TRBD1 or TRBD2, each matching 5 bases. Deletions cut 0 bases from V and 3 bases from J, with 18 bases between. Germline lookup yields CDR1 DFQATT and CDR2 SNEGSKA (reference sequence). The CDR3 sequence is 17 residues long. The CDR3 sequence: CSARDQAPGHSYNEQFF. Written as DNA, the CDR3 is TGCAGTGCTAGAGATCAGGCCCCGGGGCACAGCTACAATGAGCAGTTCTTC.